Sequencing of this T cell receptor (beta chain) was carried out in a study of Ad26.COV2.S vaccination and SARS-CoV-2 variants. Produced via immunoSEQ multiplex PCR; TCRdb's table is partial and in-frame only. The data contain around 300,000 clones, 88% of them singletons. Treatment reported: around 19 received Ad26.COV2.S at low or high dose, single or two shots; several received placebo; per-sample allocation not given. Following the first vaccine or placebo injection, samples were taken on day 63. The CDR3 sequence is 14 residues long. Deletions cut 2 bases from V and 7 bases from J, with 11 bases between. The V gene's germline CDR1 is SGHAT and CDR2 FQDESV (reference sequence).

Material: peripheral blood, obtained in a trial of Ad26.COV2.S vaccine versus placebo. The chain recombines TRBV11-1 with TRBJ2-2; TRBD2 might be the D (5 bases). This receptor was taken from a person aged 18-60 years who received the Ad26.COV2.S COVID-19 vaccine or a placebo. The CDR3 is CASSLNGMVGELFF. The CDR3 DNA is TGTGCCAGCAGCTTAAACGGGATGGTCGGGGAGCTGTTTTTT.